This entry lists 3 T cell receptor beta chains sequenced from one sample in a study of blood T cell repertoires in COVID-19 (TCRdb year 2020). Library generation was performed with the immunoSEQ multiplex PCR assay. This immuneACCESS table, as held by TCRdb, lists in-frame sequences with V and J called but not all clones. Of the missing ones, under half trace to an unresolved V gene in checked studies; the others have no known cause. This sample is represented by some 150,000 clones; under 85% of them were singletons. Jointly, the top ten make up 1.6% of the sample. The sample comprised PBMCs or T cells enriched from blood (not recorded which). These receptors were obtained from a young woman who had been exposed to COVID-19.

This clone was seen more than once but under ten times. This sequence joins TRBV7-9 and TRBJ1-5; 8 nucleotides agree with TRBD1. The CDR3 consists of 15 residues. Unmatched junction bases numbered 5, after V lost 1 base and J lost 6 bases. Per the germline V gene, CDR1 is SEHNR and CDR2 is FQNEAQ (reference sequence). The CDR3 here is CASSLGQGQSQPQHF. The CDR3 coding sequence is TGTGCCAGCAGCTTAGGACAGGGGCAGAGTCAGCCCCAGCATTTT.

This clone was seen once. The chain carries TRBV5-1 and TRBJ1-6; 10 positions match TRBD1. Per the germline V gene, CDR1 is SGHRS and CDR2 is YFSETQ. Trimming took 5 bases from V and 5 from J; bases not matched to a gene: 4. The CDR3 extends over 15 amino acids. The CDR3 coding sequence is TGCGCCAGCAGTCTCGGACAGGGGGATAATTCACCCCTCCACTTT. It encodes CASSLGQGDNSPLHF.

This chain joins TRBV30 and TRBJ2-1, with D perhaps TRBD1 (6 bases). V lost 4 bases, J lost 15 bases, and 19 bases lay in between. This CDR3 has 12 amino acids. The germline gives CDR1 GTSNPN, CDR2 SVGIG (reference sequence). The CDR3 reads CAWTDRPLVLFF. DNA for the CDR3: TGTGCCTGGACTGACAGGCCGCTGGTTCTGTTCTTC.